Following are 19 T cell receptor beta chains from one sample sequenced in a study of CD8 T cells in ankylosing spondylitis. These receptors' antigens are unknown. Study-wide findings and caveats: Ankylosing spondylitis blood appeared to be characterized by a TCR beta motif of under ten highly homologous variants.

One entry per CDR3 protein results from TCRdb running MiXCR on the 5' RACE reads. The sample comprises 700,000 or so distinct CDR3 sequences, around 17% of which are singletons, and around 20% rests with the top ten. Source material: blood, either unsorted or a sorted T cell fraction (not recorded which). These receptors came from a male donor with ankylosing spondylitis.

As for this clonotype: Its ends do not fully match the called genes, so a read error is possible. The V and J genes are TRBV12-3 or TRBV12-4 and TRBJ2-1; D is possibly TRBD2 (5 bases). The CDR3 contains 18 residues. The CDR3 is CARSPGGGVASSYNEQFF. The CDR3 nucleotides read TGTGCCCGCAGTCCAGGAGGTGGGGTAGCGTCGTCCTACAATGAGCAGTTCTTC.

This chain joins TRBV18 and TRBJ1-3; TRBD1 agrees at 9 bases. With V trimmed by 3 bases and J by 1 base, 7 bases remained unmatched. The germline V gene has CDR1 KGHSH and CDR2 LQKENI. The CDR3 has 17 amino acids. CDR3: CASSPLGQGLSGNTIYF. CDR3 DNA: TGTGCCAGCTCACCGTTGGGACAGGGACTTTCTGGAAACACCATATATTTT.

This clonotype was seen a handful of times. This chain connects TRBV12-3 or TRBV12-4 to TRBJ1-2; weak D call: TRBD1 (5 bases). The CDR3 has 15 amino acids. With 6 bases removed from V and 3 bases from J, the gap between germline ends came to 17 bases. CDR3 DNA: TGTGCCAGCAGGGTCGTCGGGGGGTCCCACTATGGCTACACCTTC. As protein: CASRVVGGSHYGYTF.

This chain connects TRBV10-3 to TRBJ2-7, with D possibly being TRBD1 (5 bases). Germline V lookup: CDR1 ENHRY, CDR2 SYGVKD. V lost 3 bases and J lost 0, with 15 bases in between. This CDR3 is 16 amino acids long. CDR3 in amino acids: CAISEGVGLDSYEQYF. The CDR3 region has the DNA TGTGCCATCAGTGAAGGGGTGGGGCTCGACTCCTACGAGCAGTACTTC.

This clonotype was seen only a few times. This chain joins TRBV20-1 and TRBJ2-1; TRBD2 matches 13 bases. In germline, CDR1 is DFQATT, CDR2 SNEGSKA (reference sequence). This CDR3 has 17 amino acids. V shed 3 bases, J shed 6 bases, and the junction held 11 bases outside the gene matches. As DNA, the CDR3 is TGCAGTGCTAGGGGGACTAGCGGGACTAGGTCTGTCAATGAGCAGTTCTTC. Amino acid sequence: CSARGTSGTRSVNEQFF.

This clonotype appeared a few times. The genes are TRBV7-8 and TRBJ1-1, with D perhaps TRBD1 (6 bases). The ends were cut back, 7 bases at V and 1 base at J, with 22 bases in the middle. The CDR3 extends over 17 amino acids. From germline, CDR1 is SGHVS and CDR2 FQNEAQ. CDR3 region: CASTPRPGGQSNTEAFF. In DNA, the CDR3 is TGTGCCAGCACCCCCCGCCCGGGGGGGCAGTCGAACACTGAAGCTTTCTTT.

The chain employs TRBV30 and TRBJ2-7, with D perhaps given as TRBD1 or TRBD2 (5 bases each). Trimming pared 7 bases from V and 2 bases from J, leaving 15 bases between. From germline, CDR1 is GTSNPN and CDR2 SVGIG (reference sequence). This CDR3 is 13 amino acids long. This CDR3 is CASRGVLTYEQYF. The CDR3 nucleotides read TGTGCCTCGAGGGGAGTCTTGACCTACGAGCAGTACTTC.

There are many counts of this clonotype. The chain joins TRBV12-3 or TRBV12-4 to TRBJ1-1; no clear D. V lost 3 bases and J lost 0, with 8 bases in between. The CDR3 loop spans 14 amino acids. The CDR3 nucleotides read TGTGCCAGCAGTTTTGGGCAAGTGAACACTGAAGCTTTCTTT. Its protein is CASSFGQVNTEAFF.

This clonotype was recorded many times. The chain employs TRBV14 and TRBJ1-1; unclear D gene. CDR1 is SGHDN, CDR2 FVKESK, per germline. Trimming cost V 6 bases and J 0 bases, with 11 bases left between them. The CDR3 consists of 14 residues. CDR3 coding DNA: TGTGCCAGCAGTCGGCCGGGGATGAACACTGAAGCTTTCTTT. It codes for CASSRPGMNTEAFF. Filled out from reference TRBV14 and TRBJ1-1, the complete variable domain reads EAGVTQFPSHSVIEKGQTVTLRCDPISGHDNLYWYRRVMGKEIKFLLHFVKESKQDESGMPNNRFLAERTGGTYSTLKVQPAELEDSGVYFCASSRPGMNTEAFFGQGTRLTVV.

J is TRBJ1-1 and V is TRBV20-1, with TRBD1 identical over 10 bases. V lost 5 bases to trimming and J lost 5 bases; unmatched junction nucleotides: 2. This CDR3 comprises 12 residues. Germline CDR1 is DFQATT and CDR2 is SNEGSKA (reference sequence). The CDR3 DNA reads TGCAGTGCTGAGGGACAGGGGACTGAAGCTTTCTTT. This codes for CSAEGQGTEAFF.

This clonotype has ten or more counts. CDR3 in DNA: TGTGCCAGCAGCTCGACGGGACAAACTAGCACAGATACGCAGTATTTT. This sequence encodes CASSSTGQTSTDTQYF. The rearrangement uses TRBV7-3 and TRBJ2-3, with D possibly being TRBD1 (6 bases). Deletions cut 4 bases from V and 0 bases from J, with 14 bases between. Looked up from germline, CDR1 is SGHTA and CDR2 is FQGTGA. The CDR3 runs 16 residues. The whole variable domain, remainder taken from reference TRBV7-3 and TRBJ2-3, is GAGVSQTPSNKVTEKGKYVELRCDPISGHTALYWYRQSLGQGPEFLIYFQGTGAADDSGLPNDRFFAVRPEGSVSTLKIQRTERGDSAVYLCASSSTGQTSTDTQYFGPGTRLTVL.

In its sample, this clonotype was seen a few times. As DNA, the CDR3 is TGTGCCAGCTCACCATCAGGGGCCGGGGGTAATTCACCCCTCCACTTT. Encoded protein: CASSPSGAGGNSPLHF. The V and J genes are TRBV18 and TRBJ1-6, with D possibly being TRBD1 (6 bases). The V gene lost 2 bases and the J gene lost 6 bases, with 14 bases spanning the gap. The CDR3 has 16 amino acids. The V gene's germline CDR1 is KGHSH and CDR2 LQKENI.

This clonotype occurred a few times. The V and J genes are TRBV29-1 and TRBJ1-1; D is ambiguous. The CDR3 spans 12 residues. Germline loops: CDR1 SQVTM, CDR2 ANQGSEA. With 3 bases removed from V and 0 bases from J, the gap between germline ends came to 5 bases. The CDR3 DNA follows: TGCAGCGTTGAGGAAATGAACACTGAAGCTTTCTTT. Protein product: CSVEEMNTEAFF.

This rearrangement joins TRBV2 to TRBJ1-6; TRBD1 matches 7 bases. Looked up from germline, CDR1 is SNHLY and CDR2 is FYNNEI. This CDR3 has 14 amino acids. V shed 9 bases, J shed 7 bases, and the junction held 9 bases outside the gene matches. CDR3 sequence reads: CARKPGQKNSPLHF. The CDR3 DNA is TGTGCCAGAAAACCGGGACAGAAAAATTCACCCCTCCACTTT.

The genes are TRBV28 and TRBJ2-7, with 7 bases aligning to TRBD2. With 2 bases clipped from V and 3 bases from J, the junction kept 4 bases outside the gene matches. This CDR3 is built from 14 residues. Germline values: CDR1 MDHEN, CDR2 SYDVKM. The DNA for the CDR3 is TGTGCCAGCAGTTTACGGGACTACGTCTACGAGCAGTACTTC. Its protein product is CASSLRDYVYEQYF. Filled out from reference TRBV28 and TRBJ2-7, the complete variable domain reads DVKVTQSSRYLVKRTGEKVFLECVQDMDHENMFWYRQDPGLGLRLIYFSYDVKMKEKGDIPEGYSVSREKKERFSLILESASTNQTSMYLCASSLRDYVYEQYFGPGTRLTVT.

This clonotype was counted between two and nine times. The chain is built from TRBV5-1 and TRBJ2-7; D is possibly TRBD1 or TRBD2 (6 bases each). V was shortened by 5 bases and J by 4 bases, with 19 bases between the two germline ends. CDR1 is SGHRS, CDR2 YFSETQ, per germline. The CDR3 sequence is 15 residues long. CDR3 protein: CASRGEAKGVYEQYF. For the CDR3, the DNA is TGCGCCAGCAGGGGGGAGGCAAAGGGGGTTTACGAGCAGTACTTC.

This clonotype was seen a few times. V and J are TRBV7-8 and TRBJ2-7; D ambiguous. CDR3 length: 14 residues. Trimming removed 2 bases from V and 5 bases from J, with 13 bases in between. CDR1 is SGHVS, CDR2 FQNEAQ, per germline. CDR3 nucleotide sequence: TGTGCCAGCAGCTTAAAAGACCGACGGGACGAGCAGTACTTC. Amino acids: CASSLKDRRDEQYF.

The chain couples TRBV4-3 to TRBJ2-1; no firm D call. CDR3 length: 14 residues. Trimming took 0 bases from V and 9 from J, leaving 12 bases between them. CDR1 and CDR2 (germline): LGHNA, YSLEER. The CDR3 loop is CASSQDPRVGEQFF. As DNA, the CDR3 is TGCGCCAGCAGCCAAGATCCTCGCGTCGGTGAGCAGTTCTTC.

CDR3 coding DNA: TGCGCCAGCAGTAAACAGATACGACTGTTTTTT. Protein: CASSKQIRLFF. The chain joins TRBV10-1 to TRBJ1-4; D gene unclear. Trimming removed 5 bases at V and 13 bases at J, with 11 bases between. The CDR3 runs 11 residues. The germline CDR1 and CDR2 sequences are WNHNN and SYGVQD (reference sequence).